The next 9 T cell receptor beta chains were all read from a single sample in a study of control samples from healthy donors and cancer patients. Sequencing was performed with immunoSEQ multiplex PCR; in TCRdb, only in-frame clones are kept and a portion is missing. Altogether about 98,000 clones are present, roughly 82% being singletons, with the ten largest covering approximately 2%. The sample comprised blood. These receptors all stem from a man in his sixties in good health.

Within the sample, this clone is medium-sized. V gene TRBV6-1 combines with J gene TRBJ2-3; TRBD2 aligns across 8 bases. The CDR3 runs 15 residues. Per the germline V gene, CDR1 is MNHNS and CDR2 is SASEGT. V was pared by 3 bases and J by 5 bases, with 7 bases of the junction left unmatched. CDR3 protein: CASSDLAGSGDTQYF. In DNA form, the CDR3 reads TGTGCCAGCAGTGATTTAGCGGGGAGCGGAGATACGCAGTATTTT.

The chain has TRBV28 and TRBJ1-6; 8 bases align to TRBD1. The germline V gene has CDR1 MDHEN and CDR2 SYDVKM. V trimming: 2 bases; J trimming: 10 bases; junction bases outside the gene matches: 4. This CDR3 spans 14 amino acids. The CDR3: CASSLGQGGSPLHF. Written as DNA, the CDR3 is TGTGCCAGCAGTTTAGGACAGGGAGGATCACCCCTCCACTTT.

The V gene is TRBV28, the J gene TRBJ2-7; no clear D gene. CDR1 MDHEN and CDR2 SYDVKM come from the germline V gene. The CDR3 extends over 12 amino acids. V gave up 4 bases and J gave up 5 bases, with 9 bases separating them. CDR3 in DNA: TGTGCCAGCAGTTATTTATTAGACGAGCAGTACTTC. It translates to CASSYLLDEQYF.

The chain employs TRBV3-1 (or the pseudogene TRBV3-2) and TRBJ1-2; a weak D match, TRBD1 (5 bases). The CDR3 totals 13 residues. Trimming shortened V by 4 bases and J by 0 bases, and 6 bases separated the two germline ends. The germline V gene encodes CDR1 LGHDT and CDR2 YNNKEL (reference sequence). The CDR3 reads CASSLQANYGYTF. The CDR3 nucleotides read TGTGCCAGCAGCCTACAGGCTAACTATGGCTACACCTTC.

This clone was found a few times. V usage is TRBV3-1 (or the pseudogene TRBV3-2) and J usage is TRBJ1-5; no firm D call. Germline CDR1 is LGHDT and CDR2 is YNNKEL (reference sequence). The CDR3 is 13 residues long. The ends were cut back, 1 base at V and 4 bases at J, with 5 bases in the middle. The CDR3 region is CASSQGPNQPQHF. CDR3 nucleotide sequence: TGTGCCAGCAGCCAAGGACCAAATCAGCCCCAGCATTTT.

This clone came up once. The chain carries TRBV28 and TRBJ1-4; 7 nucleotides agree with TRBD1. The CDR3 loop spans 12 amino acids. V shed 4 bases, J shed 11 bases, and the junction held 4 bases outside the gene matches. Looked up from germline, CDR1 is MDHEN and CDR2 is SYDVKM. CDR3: CASSYLDRKLFF. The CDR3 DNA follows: TGTGCCAGCAGTTACTTGGACAGGAAACTGTTTTTT. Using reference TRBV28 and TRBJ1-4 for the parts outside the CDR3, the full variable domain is DVKVTQSSRYLVKRTGEKVFLECVQDMDHENMFWYRQDPGLGLRLIYFSYDVKMKEKGDIPEGYSVSREKKERFSLILESASTNQTSMYLCASSYLDRKLFFGSGTQLSVL.

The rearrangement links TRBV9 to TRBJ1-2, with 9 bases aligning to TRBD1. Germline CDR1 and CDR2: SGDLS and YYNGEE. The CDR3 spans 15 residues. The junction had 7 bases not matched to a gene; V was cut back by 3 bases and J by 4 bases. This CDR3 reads CASSAITGGGYGYTF. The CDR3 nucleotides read TGTGCCAGCAGCGCCATAACAGGGGGCGGCTATGGCTACACCTTC.

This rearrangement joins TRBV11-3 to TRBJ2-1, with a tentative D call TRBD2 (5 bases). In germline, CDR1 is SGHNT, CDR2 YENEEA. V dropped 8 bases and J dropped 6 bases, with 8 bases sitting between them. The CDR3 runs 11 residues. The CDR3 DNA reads TGTGCCAGCGGCCGGGGCAATGAGCAGTTCTTC. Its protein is CASGRGNEQFF.

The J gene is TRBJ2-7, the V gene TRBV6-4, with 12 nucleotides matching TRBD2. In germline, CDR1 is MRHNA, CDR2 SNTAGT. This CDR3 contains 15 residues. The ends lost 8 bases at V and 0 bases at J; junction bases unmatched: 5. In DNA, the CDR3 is TGTGCCAGCGCCCCACTAGCGGGAGGCTCCTACGAGCAGTACTTC. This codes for CASAPLAGGSYEQYF.